This T cell receptor (beta chain) is from a study of CD8+ T cells in alopecia areata. The wider study: Donors of skin were C3H/HeJ mice aged roughly 6-13 months with spontaneous alopecia, and recipients were approximately 6-11-week-old female C3H/HeJ mice. Study results and caveats: Elevated clonality characterized lesional scalp relative to normal scalp, particularly in alopecia totalis/universalis.

The ends were cut back, 5 bases at V and 3 bases at J, with 8 bases in the middle. The CDR3 runs 13 residues. Germline CDR1 reads FNHDT; CDR2 reads SITEND (reference sequence). Extraction and reverse transcription of RNA yielded cDNA as the sequencing template. Sequencing was performed with immunoSEQ multiplex PCR; in TCRdb, only in-frame clones are kept and a portion is missing. Listed here are some 110,000 clones without any singletons, the top ten holding around 20%. About this clone: Its antigen is unidentified. Genes and germline come from the mouse. The read ends 4 residues shy of where the CDR3 ends; the end is completed using the germline J gene.

The chain combines TRBV19 with TRBJ2-2, with D perhaps TRBD1 (6 bases). Sequenced input: lesional skin. This TCR was recovered from a C3H/HeJ mouse with alopecia areata. This strain's MHC haplotype is H2-k. The CDR3 bases that were read are TGTGCCAGCAGCCACAGGGACACCGGG. Encoded protein: CASSHRDTG. The full-length CDR3 reads as CASSHRDTGQLYF.